This is a list of T cell receptor beta chains from one sample in a study of T cell repertoires in cytomegalovirus infection. One entry per CDR3 protein, called by TCRdb with MiXCR from the reads. This sample has around 170,000 distinct CDR3 sequences; roughly 18% occur once, and the top ten carry about 17%. Source material: CD8+ T cells from PBMCs. These receptors were obtained from a human donor in good health (CMV status not recorded). Some clones in this sample may be carry-over from other donors' samples. Each CDR3 is given with its conserved first and last residue. A D gene is named only where the DNA matches it firmly. Clone size is stated in some rows and not others, as once, few, many or a class when expanded.

CDR3aa	CDR3nt	abundance	v_gene	d_gene	j_gene	len
CASSLDDYEQYF	TGTGCCAGCAGCTTAGACGACTACGAGCAGTACTTC	many	TRBV7-2	-	TRBJ2-7	12
CASSTQAQRPIQETQYF	TGTGCCAGCAGCACGCAGGCCCAGCGGCCCATCCAAGAGACCCAGTACTTC	few	TRBV7-8	-	TRBJ2-5	17
CASSAQGLEQPQHF	TGTGCCAGCAGCGCCCAGGGCCTGGAACAGCCCCAGCATTTT	few	TRBV7-9	-	TRBJ1-5	14
CASSPSRSKVRNTEAFF	TGTGCCAGCAGCCCAAGCCGCAGCAAGGTTCGGAACACTGAAGCTTTCTTT	few	TRBV7-2	-	TRBJ1-1	17
CASSLVGPGELFF	TGTGCCAGCAGCTTAGTCGGTCCCGGGGAGCTGTTTTTT	-	TRBV7-2	-	TRBJ2-2	13
CASSLSTGDISNQPQHF	TGTGCCAGCAGTTTGTCGACCGGGGATATAAGCAATCAGCCCCAGCATTTT	-	TRBV28	-	TRBJ1-5	17
CASSFWGGEAFF	TGTGCCAGCAGTTTTTGGGGGGGTGAAGCTTTCTTT	-	TRBV28	-	TRBJ1-1	12
CASSQDGNTIYF	TGTGCCAGCAGCCAAGACGGAAACACCATATATTTT	-	TRBV3-1	-	TRBJ1-3	12
CASSSHRELNTEAFF	TGTGCCAGCAGTTCCCACAGGGAGTTGAACACTGAAGCTTTCTTT	few	TRBV28	-	TRBJ1-1	15
CSARDRGEKNIQYF	TGCAGTGCTCGGGACAGGGGGGAGAAAAACATTCAGTACTTC	once	TRBV20-1	TRBD1	TRBJ2-4	14
CSARDQAGVYEQYF	TGCAGTGCTAGAGATCAGGCAGGGGTGTACGAGCAGTACTTC	few	TRBV20-1	-	TRBJ2-7	14
CSVKPGVPPDTQYF	TGCAGCGTTAAACCGGGAGTCCCCCCAGATACGCAGTATTTT	-	TRBV29-1	-	TRBJ2-3	14
CASSLGHLEVTLHF	TGTGCCAGCAGCCTGGGCCACCTCGAAGTGACCCTCCACTTT	-	TRBV7-9	-	TRBJ1-6	14
CASSLRHNTGELFF	TGTGCCAGCAGCTTAAGGCACAACACCGGGGAGCTGTTTTTT	-	TRBV7-6	-	TRBJ2-2	14
CASSSGWGNEQFF	TGTGCCAGCAGTTCGGGGTGGGGCAATGAGCAGTTCTTC	few	TRBV12-3/TRBV12-4	-	TRBJ2-1	13
CASSPERTGELFF	TGTGCCAGCAGCCCGGAGCGGACCGGGGAGCTGTTTTTT	-	TRBV4-2	-	TRBJ2-2	13
CASSQRLAGEGTQYF	TGCGCCAGCAGCCAACGTCTAGCGGGAGAAGGGACCCAGTACTTC	many	TRBV4-1	TRBD2	TRBJ2-5	15
CASSFRRAGTARSEADIQYF	-	-	TRBV7-2	-	TRBJ2-4	20
CASSLPAHKLNEQFF	TGTGCCAGCAGCTTACCGGCCCATAAGTTGAATGAGCAGTTCTTC	-	TRBV5-6	-	TRBJ2-1	15
CSAGDRGSYNEQFF	TGCAGTGCTGGAGACAGGGGCTCCTACAATGAGCAGTTCTTC	-	TRBV20-1	TRBD1	TRBJ2-1	14
CASSLATSGRYSSYEQYF	TGTGCCAGCAGCTTAGCGACTAGCGGGAGGTATAGCTCCTACGAGCAGTACTTC	-	TRBV7-9	TRBD2	TRBJ2-7	18
CASSQLRDSLNNEQFF	TGTGCCAGCAGCCAACTTCGGGACAGCCTCAACAATGAGCAGTTCTTC	-	TRBV28	TRBD1	TRBJ2-1	16
CASTLGGPGKLFF	TGTGCCAGCACCTTAGGGGGTCCGGGAAAACTGTTTTTT	-	TRBV28	-	TRBJ1-4	13
CASGLVLSYGYTF	TGTGCTAGTGGTTTGGTACTTTCCTATGGCTACACCTTC	few	TRBV12-5	-	TRBJ1-2	13
CASSLSPVGLVSYEQYF	TGTGCCAGCAGCTTAAGTCCCGTCGGATTGGTAAGCTACGAGCAGTACTTC	many	TRBV7-8	-	TRBJ2-7	17
CASSLEPFGYTF	TGTGCCAGCAGCTTGGAACCTTTCGGCTACACCTTC	many	TRBV7-2	-	TRBJ1-2	12
CASSPSRMWNIQYF	TGTGCCAGCAGTCCATCGCGCATGTGGAACATTCAGTACTTC	-	TRBV28	-	TRBJ2-4	14
CASSLGGTNEQFF	TGTGCCAGCAGTTTGGGCGGGACTAATGAGCAGTTCTTC	few	TRBV28	-	TRBJ2-1	13
CASSPQGRGLSGYTF	TGTGCCAGCAGTCCCCAGGGCAGGGGGTTAAGTGGCTACACCTTC	-	TRBV7-8	TRBD1	TRBJ1-2	15
CASSQWGGSHEQYF	TGTGCCAGCAGCCAGTGGGGTGGGTCCCACGAGCAGTACTTC	many	TRBV25-1	-	TRBJ2-7	14